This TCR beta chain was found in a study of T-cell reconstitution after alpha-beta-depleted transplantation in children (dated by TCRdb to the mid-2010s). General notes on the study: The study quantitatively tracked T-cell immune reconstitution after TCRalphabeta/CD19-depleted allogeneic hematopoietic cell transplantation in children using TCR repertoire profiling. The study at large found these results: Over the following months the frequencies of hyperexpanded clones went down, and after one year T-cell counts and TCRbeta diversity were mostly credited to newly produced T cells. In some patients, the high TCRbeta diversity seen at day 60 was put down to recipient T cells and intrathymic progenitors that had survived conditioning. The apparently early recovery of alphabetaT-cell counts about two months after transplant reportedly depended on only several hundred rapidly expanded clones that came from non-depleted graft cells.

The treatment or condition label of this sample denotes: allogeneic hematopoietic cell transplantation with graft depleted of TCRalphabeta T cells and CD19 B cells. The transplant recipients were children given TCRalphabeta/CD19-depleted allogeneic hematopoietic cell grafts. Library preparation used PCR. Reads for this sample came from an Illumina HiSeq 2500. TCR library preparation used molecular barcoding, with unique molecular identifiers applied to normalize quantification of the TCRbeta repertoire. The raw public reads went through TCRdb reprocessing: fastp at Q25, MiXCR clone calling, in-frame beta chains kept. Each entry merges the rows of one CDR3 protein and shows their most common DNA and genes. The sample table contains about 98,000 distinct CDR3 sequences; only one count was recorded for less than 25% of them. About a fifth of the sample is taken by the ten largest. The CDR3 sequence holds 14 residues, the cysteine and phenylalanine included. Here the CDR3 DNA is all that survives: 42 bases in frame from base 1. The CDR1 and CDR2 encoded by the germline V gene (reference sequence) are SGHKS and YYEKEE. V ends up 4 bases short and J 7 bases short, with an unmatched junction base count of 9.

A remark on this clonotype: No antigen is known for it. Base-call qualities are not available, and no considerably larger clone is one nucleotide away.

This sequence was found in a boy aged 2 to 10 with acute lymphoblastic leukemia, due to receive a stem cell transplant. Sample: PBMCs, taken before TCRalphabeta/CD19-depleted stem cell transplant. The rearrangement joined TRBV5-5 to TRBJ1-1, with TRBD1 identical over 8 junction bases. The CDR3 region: CASSRTGKTLEAFF. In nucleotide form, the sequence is TGTGCCAGCAGCCGGACAGGGAAGACTCTTGAAGCTTTCTTT.